The source of this TCR beta chain is a study of blood T cell repertoires in COVID-19. Overall study: The study drew acute and convalescent COVID-19 samples from the United States, Italy and Spain. The cDNA or gDNA used as material had been derived from T cells, B-cell-depleted T cells, or PBMCs.

Under the authors' procedure: Estimation of nucleated cell counts was performed using reference gene primer amplification. Profiling relied on immunoSEQ multiplex PCR, and the TCRdb table lists in-frame clones only, not all of them. V, J and clone size are those of that table, while D and trimming were read from the DNA. The sample yields a few hundred thousand clones, about 88% seen once. V dropped 0 bases and J dropped 5; count of bases not matched to a gene: 7. CDR1 and CDR2 from the germline V gene are MNHNS and SASEGT. The CDR3 is 16 amino acids. Sample: peripheral blood. This clonotype was obtained from a man younger than 35 with active or convalescent COVID-19. The gene calls are TRBV6-1 and TRBJ2-5; 9 bases line up with TRBD1. This CDR3 reads CASSEAPTGGGETQYF. In nucleotides, the CDR3 is TGTGCCAGCAGTGAAGCGCCCACAGGGGGCGGGGAGACCCAGTACTTC.